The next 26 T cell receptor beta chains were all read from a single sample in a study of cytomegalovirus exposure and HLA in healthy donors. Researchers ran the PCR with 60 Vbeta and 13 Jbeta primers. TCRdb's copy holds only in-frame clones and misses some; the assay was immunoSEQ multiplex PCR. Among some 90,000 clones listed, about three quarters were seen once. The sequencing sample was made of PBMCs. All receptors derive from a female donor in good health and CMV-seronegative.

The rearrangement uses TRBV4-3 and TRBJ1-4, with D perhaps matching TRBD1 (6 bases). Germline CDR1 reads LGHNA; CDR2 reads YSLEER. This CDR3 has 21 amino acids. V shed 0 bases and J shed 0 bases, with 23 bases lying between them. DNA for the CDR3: TGCGCCAGCAGCCAAGATAGGGTCGGGGGAGGGGGGATCGCAACTAATGAAAAACTGTTTTTT. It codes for CASSQDRVGGGGIATNEKLFF.

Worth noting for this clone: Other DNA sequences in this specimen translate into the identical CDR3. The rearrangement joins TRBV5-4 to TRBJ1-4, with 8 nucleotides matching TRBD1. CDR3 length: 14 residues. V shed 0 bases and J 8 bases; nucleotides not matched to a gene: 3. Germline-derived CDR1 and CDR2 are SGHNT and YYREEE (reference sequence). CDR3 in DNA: TGTGCCAGCAGCTTGGGACAGGGGCGCGAAAAACTGTTTTTT. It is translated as CASSLGQGREKLFF.

CDR3 sequence: CASSIIQGAGDYGYTF. DNA for the CDR3: TGTGCCAGCAGCATAATACAGGGGGCCGGAGACTATGGCTACACCTTC. The rearrangement uses TRBV5-6 and TRBJ1-2; 9 bases map to TRBD1. Trimming removed 4 bases from V and 3 bases from J; junction bases left unmatched: 10. The CDR3 totals 16 residues. Germline V gives CDR1 SGHDT, CDR2 YYEEEE.

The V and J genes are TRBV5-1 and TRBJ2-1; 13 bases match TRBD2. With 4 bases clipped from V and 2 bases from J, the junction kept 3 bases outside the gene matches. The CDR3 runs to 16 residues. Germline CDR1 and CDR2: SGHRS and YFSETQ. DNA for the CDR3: TGCGCCAGCAGCCAAGGACTAGCGGGAGCCTACAATGAGCAGTTCTTC. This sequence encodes CASSQGLAGAYNEQFF.

The CDR3 DNA follows: TGCGCCAGCAGCCGCGGGGACAGGGCGATGAACACTGAAGCTTTCTTT. Its translation: CASSRGDRAMNTEAFF. This chain uses TRBV4-3 with TRBJ1-1, with 9 bases that match TRBD1. J was trimmed by 0 bases and V by 4 bases; bases with no gene match: 6. The length of the CDR3 is 16 residues. Germline CDR1 is LGHNA and CDR2 is YSLEER.

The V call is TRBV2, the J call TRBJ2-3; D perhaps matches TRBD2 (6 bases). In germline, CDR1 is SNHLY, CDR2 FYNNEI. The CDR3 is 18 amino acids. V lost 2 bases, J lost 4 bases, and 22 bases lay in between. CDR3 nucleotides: TGTGCCAGCAGTGAACTACGGGACTCCAGAGGGCAGGCAGATACGCAGTATTTT. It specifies CASSELRDSRGQADTQYF.

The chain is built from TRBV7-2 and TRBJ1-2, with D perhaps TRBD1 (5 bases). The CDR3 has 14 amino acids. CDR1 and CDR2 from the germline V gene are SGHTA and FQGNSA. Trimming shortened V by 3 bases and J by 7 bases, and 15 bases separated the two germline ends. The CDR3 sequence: CASSLSRAKGGYTF. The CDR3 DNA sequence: TGTGCCAGCAGCTTGTCCAGGGCGAAGGGTGGCTACACCTTC.

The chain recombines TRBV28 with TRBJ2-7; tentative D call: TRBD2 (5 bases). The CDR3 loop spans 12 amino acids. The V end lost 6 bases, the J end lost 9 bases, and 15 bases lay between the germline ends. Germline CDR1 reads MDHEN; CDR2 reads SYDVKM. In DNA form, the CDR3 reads TGTGCCAGCAGGACACTCGGGAAAAGGCAGTACTTC. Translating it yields CASRTLGKRQYF.

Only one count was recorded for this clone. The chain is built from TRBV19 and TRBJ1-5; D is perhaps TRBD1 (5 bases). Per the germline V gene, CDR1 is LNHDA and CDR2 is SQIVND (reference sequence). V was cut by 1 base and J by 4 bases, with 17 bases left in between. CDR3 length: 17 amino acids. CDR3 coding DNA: TGTGCCAGTAGTATAGGATTCCAGGGTCTTTGGAATCAGCCCCAGCATTTT. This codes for CASSIGFQGLWNQPQHF.

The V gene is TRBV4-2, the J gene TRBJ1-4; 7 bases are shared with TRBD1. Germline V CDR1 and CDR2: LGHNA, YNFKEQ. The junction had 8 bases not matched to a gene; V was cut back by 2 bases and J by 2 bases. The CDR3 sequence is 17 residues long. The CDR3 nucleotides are TGTGCCAGCAGCCAAAACACAGGGGCGCCCACTAATGAAAAACTGTTTTTT. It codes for CASSQNTGAPTNEKLFF.

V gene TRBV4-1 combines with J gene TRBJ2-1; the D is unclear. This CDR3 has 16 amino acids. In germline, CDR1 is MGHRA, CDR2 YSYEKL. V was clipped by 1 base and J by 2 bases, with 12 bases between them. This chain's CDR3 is CASSQVDLVTYNEQFF. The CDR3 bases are TGCGCCAGCAGCCAAGTTGACCTAGTTACCTACAATGAGCAGTTCTTC.

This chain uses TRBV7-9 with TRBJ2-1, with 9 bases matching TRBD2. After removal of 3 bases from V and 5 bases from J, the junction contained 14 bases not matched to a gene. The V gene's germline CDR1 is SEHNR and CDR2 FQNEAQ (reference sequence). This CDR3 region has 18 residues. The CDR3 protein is CASSFLGWAGGPNNEQFF. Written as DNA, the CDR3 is TGTGCCAGCAGCTTTTTGGGATGGGCGGGAGGGCCTAACAATGAGCAGTTCTTC.

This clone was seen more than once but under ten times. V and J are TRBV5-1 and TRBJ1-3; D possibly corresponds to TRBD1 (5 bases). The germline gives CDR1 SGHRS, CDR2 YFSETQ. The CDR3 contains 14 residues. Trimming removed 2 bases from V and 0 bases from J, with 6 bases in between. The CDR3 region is CASSFDSSGNTIYF. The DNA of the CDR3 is TGCGCCAGCAGCTTTGACAGCTCTGGAAACACCATATATTTT.

In DNA form, the CDR3 reads TGTGCCAGCAGTGAACGGGCAGGACTGCCCTATGGCTACACCTTC. Amino acid sequence: CASSERAGLPYGYTF. This chain uses TRBV6-1 with TRBJ1-2; D unclear. V gave up 2 bases and J gave up 4 bases, with 14 bases separating them. This CDR3 contains 15 residues. Germline V gene lookup returns CDR1 MNHNS and CDR2 SASEGT.

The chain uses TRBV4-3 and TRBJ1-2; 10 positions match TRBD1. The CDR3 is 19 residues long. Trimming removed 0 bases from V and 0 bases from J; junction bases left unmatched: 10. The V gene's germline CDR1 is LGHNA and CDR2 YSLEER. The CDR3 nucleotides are TGCGCCAGCAGCCAAGATATATTCCGGGACAGGGGAGCTAACTATGGCTACACCTTC. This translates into CASSQDIFRDRGANYGYTF.

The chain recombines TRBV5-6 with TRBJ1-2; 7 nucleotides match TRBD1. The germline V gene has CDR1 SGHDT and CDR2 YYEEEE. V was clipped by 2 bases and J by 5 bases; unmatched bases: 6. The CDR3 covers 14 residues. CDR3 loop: CASSLSTGTYGYTF. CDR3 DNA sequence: TGTGCCAGCAGCTTATCGACAGGGACTTATGGCTACACCTTC.

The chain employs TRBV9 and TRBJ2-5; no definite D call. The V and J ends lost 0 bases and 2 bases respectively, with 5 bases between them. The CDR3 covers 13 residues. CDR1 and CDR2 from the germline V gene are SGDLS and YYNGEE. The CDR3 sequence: CASSVDGQETQYF. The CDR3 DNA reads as TGTGCCAGCAGCGTAGACGGTCAAGAGACCCAGTACTTC. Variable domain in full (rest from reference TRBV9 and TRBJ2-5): DSGVTQTPKHLITATGQRVTLRCSPRSGDLSVYWYQQSLDQGLQFLIQYYNGEERAKGNILERFSAQQFPDLHSELNLSSLELGDSALYFCASSVDGQETQYFGPGTRLLVL.

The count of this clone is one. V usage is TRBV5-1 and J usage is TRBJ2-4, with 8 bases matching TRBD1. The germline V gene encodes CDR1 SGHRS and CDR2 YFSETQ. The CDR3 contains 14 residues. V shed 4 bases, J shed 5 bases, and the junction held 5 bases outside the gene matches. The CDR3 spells CASSTGQVQNIQYF. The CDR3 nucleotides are TGCGCCAGCAGCACGGGACAGGTACAAAACATTCAGTACTTC.

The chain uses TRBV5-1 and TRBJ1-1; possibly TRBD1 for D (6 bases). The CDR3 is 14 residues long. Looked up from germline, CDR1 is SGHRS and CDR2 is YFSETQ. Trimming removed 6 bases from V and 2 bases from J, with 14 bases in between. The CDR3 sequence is CASTSDRFNTEAFF. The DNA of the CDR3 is TGCGCCAGCACCTCGGACAGATTTAACACTGAAGCTTTCTTT. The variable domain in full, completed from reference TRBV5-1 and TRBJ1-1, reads KAGVTQTPRYLIKTRGQQVTLSCSPISGHRSVSWYQQTPGQGLQFLFEYFSETQRNKGNFPGRFSGRQFSNSRSEMNVSTLELGDSALYLCASTSDRFNTEAFFGQGTRLTVV.

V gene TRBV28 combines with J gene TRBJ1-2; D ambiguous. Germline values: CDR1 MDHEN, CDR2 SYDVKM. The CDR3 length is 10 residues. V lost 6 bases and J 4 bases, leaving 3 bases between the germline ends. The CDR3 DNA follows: TGTGCCAGCAGCCGCTATGGCTACACCTTC. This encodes CASSRYGYTF.

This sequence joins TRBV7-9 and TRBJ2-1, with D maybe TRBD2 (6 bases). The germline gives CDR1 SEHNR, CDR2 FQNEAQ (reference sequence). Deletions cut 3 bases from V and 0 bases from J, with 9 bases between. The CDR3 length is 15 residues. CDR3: CASSFTRGSYNEQFF. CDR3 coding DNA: TGTGCCAGCAGCTTCACGCGGGGCTCCTACAATGAGCAGTTCTTC.

CDR3 amino acids: CASSLSADTQYF. DNA of the CDR3: TGCGCCAGCAGCTTAAGCGCAGATACGCAGTATTTT. V is TRBV5-1 and J is TRBJ2-3, with no clear D. Trimming cost V 2 bases and J 4 bases, with 5 bases left between them. Germline V CDR1 and CDR2: SGHRS, YFSETQ. There are 12 residues in the CDR3.

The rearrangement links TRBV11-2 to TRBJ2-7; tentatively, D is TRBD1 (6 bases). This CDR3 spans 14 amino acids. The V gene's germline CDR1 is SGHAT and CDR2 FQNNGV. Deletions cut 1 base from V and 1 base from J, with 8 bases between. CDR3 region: CASSLVQGSYEQYF. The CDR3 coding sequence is TGTGCCAGCAGCTTAGTGCAGGGGTCCTACGAGCAGTACTTC.

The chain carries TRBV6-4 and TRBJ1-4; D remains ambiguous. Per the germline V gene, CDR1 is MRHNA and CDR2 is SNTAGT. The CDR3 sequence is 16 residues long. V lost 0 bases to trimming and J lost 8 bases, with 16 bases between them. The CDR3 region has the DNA TGTGCCAGCAGTGACTCCTTCGGGGAAGGCGGAGAAAAACTGTTTTTT. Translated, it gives CASSDSFGEGGEKLFF.

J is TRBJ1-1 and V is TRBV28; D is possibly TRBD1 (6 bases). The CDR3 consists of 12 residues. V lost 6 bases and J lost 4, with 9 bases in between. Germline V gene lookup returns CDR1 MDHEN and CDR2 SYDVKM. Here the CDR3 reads CASSSGVTEAFF. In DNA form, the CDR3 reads TGTGCCAGCAGCTCAGGGGTCACTGAAGCTTTCTTT.

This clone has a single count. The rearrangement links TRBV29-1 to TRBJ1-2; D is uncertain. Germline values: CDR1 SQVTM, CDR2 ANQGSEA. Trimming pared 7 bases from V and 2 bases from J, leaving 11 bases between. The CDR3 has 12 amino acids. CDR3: CSADLQNYGYTF. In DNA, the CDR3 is TGCAGCGCCGATTTACAGAACTATGGCTACACCTTC.